This T cell receptor (beta chain) appears in the sequencing data of a study of T cell responses to AZD1222 COVID-19 vaccine. Regarding the study as a whole: Distributed over spike, vaccine-associated CD4 TCRs predominated at 160-218 and 743-854. Clonal diversity may have been underestimated, and the donors were mostly white British, with more females than males. Recipients of AZD1222 seropositive at baseline numbered only 6 or 7. Nearly half of unique spike-specific TCRs reportedly avoided B.1.351 and B.1.1.7 mutated regions.

In germline, CDR1 is LNHNV, CDR2 YYDKDF (reference sequence). V gave up 5 bases and J gave up 5 bases; unmatched junction bases: 11. This CDR3 contains 16 residues. As concerns this clone: Antigen unknown.

Repertoires were generated with immunoSEQ multiplex PCR, while TCRdb's copy carries only in-frame clones and drops some. In the table there are around 140,000 clones, 85% to 90% of which are singletons. The input for sequencing was peripheral blood, taken on day 0 of AZD1222 vaccination. The chain recombines TRBV15 with TRBJ1-5; 8 bases are a match to TRBD1. The TCR was taken from an adult in good health. The CDR3 nucleotides are TGTGCCACCAGCGGGACAGGTAGTATTGCGTATCAGCCCCAGCATTTT. Translated, it gives CATSGTGSIAYQPQHF.